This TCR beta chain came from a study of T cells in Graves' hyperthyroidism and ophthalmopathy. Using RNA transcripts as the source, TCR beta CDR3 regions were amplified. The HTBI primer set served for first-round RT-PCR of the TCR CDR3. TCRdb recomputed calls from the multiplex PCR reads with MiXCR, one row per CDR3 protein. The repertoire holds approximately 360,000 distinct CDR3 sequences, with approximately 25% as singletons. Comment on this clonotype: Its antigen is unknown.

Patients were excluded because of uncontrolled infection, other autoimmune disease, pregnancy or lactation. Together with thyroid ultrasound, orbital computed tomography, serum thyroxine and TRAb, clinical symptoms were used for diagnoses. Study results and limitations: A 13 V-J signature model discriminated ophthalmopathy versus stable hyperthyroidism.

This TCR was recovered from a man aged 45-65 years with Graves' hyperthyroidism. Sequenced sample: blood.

The CDR3 loop reads CASSPQMTTQGFRETQYF. DNA of the CDR3: TGTGCCAGCAGCCCGCAGATGACCACACAGGGTTTTAGGGAGACCCAGTACTTC. The chain joins TRBV3-1 to TRBJ2-5; weak D call: TRBD1 (6 bases). The germline V gene encodes CDR1 LGHDT and CDR2 YNNKEL (reference sequence). This CDR3 is 18 amino acids long. Trimming cost V 4 bases and J 5 bases, with 26 bases left between them.